The next 26 T cell receptor beta chains were all read from a single sample in a study of control samples from healthy donors and cancer patients. Repertoires were generated with immunoSEQ multiplex PCR, while TCRdb's copy carries only in-frame clones and drops some. Of about 140,000 clones in the sample, about 89% were seen once. Sequencing was done on a sample of blood. These receptors originate from a man aged 25 to 40 in good health.

The chain uses TRBV24-1 and TRBJ2-5; the D is unclear. The CDR3 consists of 12 residues. Germline CDR1 reads KGHDR; CDR2 reads SFDVKD. Trimming removed 0 bases at V and 4 bases at J, with 2 bases between. The CDR3 DNA reads TGTGCCACCAGTGATTTGGGAGAGACCCAGTACTTC. Translation gives CATSDLGETQYF.

J is TRBJ2-2 and V is TRBV27, with D hard to call. The V gene lost 6 bases and the J gene lost 0 bases, with 5 bases spanning the gap. Germline V gene sequence: CDR1 MNHEY, CDR2 SMNVEV (reference sequence). The CDR3 is 13 amino acids. CDR3: CASRPPNTGELFF. CDR3 DNA sequence: TGTGCCAGCAGACCACCGAACACCGGGGAGCTGTTTTTT.

The chain uses TRBV5-4 and TRBJ2-2; D remains unclear. The CDR3 contains 15 residues. V was trimmed by 0 bases and J by 2 bases, leaving 8 bases between them. Germline loops: CDR1 SGHNT, CDR2 YYREEE (reference sequence). In DNA form, the CDR3 reads TGTGCCAGCAGCTTGGACAGTTTAAACACCGGGGAGCTGTTTTTT. Amino acid sequence: CASSLDSLNTGELFF.

The chain carries TRBV7-2 and TRBJ2-3; the match to TRBD2 covers 9 bases. Germline V gives CDR1 SGHTA, CDR2 FQGNSA. V lost 1 base, J lost 5 bases, and 7 bases stayed unmatched. The CDR3 has 16 residues. Here the CDR3 DNA reads TGTGCCAGCAGCTTAGTCGGCGGGAGGGCCGTAGATACGCAGTATTTT. Encoded protein: CASSLVGGRAVDTQYF.

The CDR3 reads CASSIDRAESEAFF. The CDR3 coding sequence is TGTGCCAGCAGCATCGACAGGGCAGAGAGTGAAGCTTTCTTT. This chain uses TRBV7-3 with TRBJ1-1, with 7 nucleotides matching TRBD1. This CDR3 comprises 14 residues. Per germline, CDR1 SGHTA and CDR2 FQGTGA. The V segment lost 5 bases and the J segment 7 bases; nucleotides outside the gene matches: 10.

This clone came up a few times. The chain carries TRBV24-1 and TRBJ2-2, with 8 positions matching TRBD1. Losses at the gene ends were 8 bases for V and 2 bases for J; bases not matched to a gene: 9. The CDR3 runs to 16 residues. Per germline, CDR1 KGHDR and CDR2 SFDVKD. CDR3 sequence reads: CATIRRGQGNTGELFF. The CDR3 nucleotides are TGTGCCACCATCAGGCGAGGACAGGGCAACACCGGGGAGCTGTTTTTT.

The rearrangement joins TRBV12-5 to TRBJ2-7, with D possibly TRBD2 on 5 matching bases. CDR1 and CDR2 (germline): LGHNT, FRNRAP. The V and J ends lost 5 bases and 7 bases respectively, with 12 bases between them. The CDR3 length is 12 residues. The CDR3 here is CASGPLTGEQYF. CDR3 nucleotides: TGTGCTAGTGGTCCACTCACGGGGGAGCAGTACTTC.

The chain combines TRBV24-1 with TRBJ1-2, with D possibly TRBD1 on 5 matching bases. Trimming took off 3 bases at V and 4 bases at J, with 14 bases between the two ends. The CDR3 sequence is 15 residues long. Germline CDR1 and CDR2: KGHDR and SFDVKD. The CDR3 sequence is CATSDTRTGPYGYTF. For the CDR3, the DNA is TGTGCCACCAGTGATACAAGGACGGGACCCTATGGCTACACCTTC.

V gene TRBV19 combines with J gene TRBJ1-1; tentative D call: TRBD1 (5 bases). The CDR3 is made up of 15 amino acids. Germline assignment: CDR1 LNHDA and CDR2 SQIVND (reference sequence). Trimming stripped 3 bases from V and 2 bases from J, with 13 bases between. The CDR3 protein is CASSILGELNTEAFF. CDR3 nucleotide sequence: TGTGCCAGTAGTATTCTGGGGGAGCTCAACACTGAAGCTTTCTTT.

Only one count was recorded for this clone. The chain couples TRBV2 to TRBJ1-2; D may be TRBD1 (5 bases). The germline V gene encodes CDR1 SNHLY and CDR2 FYNNEI. V lost 6 bases, J lost 6 bases, and 14 bases lay in between. CDR3 length: 13 residues. The CDR3: CASRDNPRDGYTF. The CDR3 DNA follows: TGTGCCAGCAGAGACAACCCCAGGGATGGCTACACCTTC.

The chain has TRBV19 and TRBJ2-2; TRBD1 is a possible D gene (5 bases). This CDR3 is 17 amino acids long. V was pared by 5 bases and J by 6 bases, with 22 bases between. From germline, CDR1 is LNHDA and CDR2 SQIVND (reference sequence). The CDR3 reads CASSALTGAGPAGELFF. For the CDR3, the DNA is TGTGCCAGTAGTGCACTGACTGGGGCAGGACCGGCCGGGGAGCTGTTTTTT.

This clone was seen once. The rearrangement links TRBV10-3 to TRBJ1-1; 8 nucleotides match TRBD1. CDR3 length equals 14 residues. Per the germline V gene, CDR1 is ENHRY and CDR2 is SYGVKD. The V segment lost 8 bases and the J segment 4 bases; nucleotides outside the gene matches: 9. CDR3 DNA sequence: TGTGCCATCCGCATGACAGGGGAAGGCACTGAAGCTTTCTTT. This encodes CAIRMTGEGTEAFF.

This chain uses TRBV7-2 with TRBJ2-7, with 13 bases lining up with TRBD2. V was pared by 5 bases and J by 3 bases, with 4 bases of the junction left unmatched. This CDR3 is built from 15 residues. Germline assignment: CDR1 SGHTA and CDR2 FQGNSA. The CDR3 loop is CASSETSGGHYEQYF. Written as DNA, the CDR3 is TGTGCCAGCAGCGAGACTAGCGGGGGGCACTACGAGCAGTACTTC.

The chain has TRBV27 and TRBJ1-5; 8 bases are shared with TRBD1. The CDR3 extends over 14 amino acids. The germline V gene encodes CDR1 MNHEY and CDR2 SMNVEV (reference sequence). V was pared by 7 bases and J by 2 bases, with 4 bases of the junction left unmatched. This chain's CDR3 is CASTLTGGNQPQHF. CDR3 DNA: TGTGCCAGCACCCTGACAGGGGGCAATCAGCCCCAGCATTTT.

V gene TRBV4-1 combines with J gene TRBJ2-3, with TRBD1 as a possible D gene (5 bases). CDR3 length: 14 residues. Germline-derived CDR1 and CDR2 are MGHRA and YSYEKL. V dropped 5 bases and J dropped 6 bases, with 15 bases sitting between them. DNA for the CDR3: TGCGCCAGCAGCAATGCAGGGTTTCAGGATACGCAGTATTTT. Its protein is CASSNAGFQDTQYF.

J is TRBJ2-7 and V is TRBV27; D not certain. Germline V gives CDR1 MNHEY, CDR2 SMNVEV (reference sequence). V gave up 5 bases and J gave up 0 bases, with 14 bases separating them. CDR3 length: 15 amino acids. CDR3 in DNA: TGTGCCAGCAGTCCCCCCTACTCTGGCTCCTACGAGCAGTACTTC. Encoded protein: CASSPPYSGSYEQYF.

This chain uses TRBV6-5 with TRBJ1-1; D is possibly TRBD1 (5 bases). The V gene's germline CDR1 is MNHEY and CDR2 SVGAGI. There are 13 residues in the CDR3. Trimming pared 6 bases from V and 0 bases from J, leaving 8 bases between. The CDR3, as DNA: TGTGCCAGCAGCTGGGGGGTGAACACTGAAGCTTTCTTT. Its translation is CASSWGVNTEAFF.

The genes are TRBV7-9 and TRBJ1-1; D possibly corresponds to TRBD1 (5 bases). Looked up from germline, CDR1 is SEHNR and CDR2 is FQNEAQ (reference sequence). V gave up 1 base and J gave up 1 base, with 7 bases separating them. This CDR3 is built from 14 residues. CDR3 coding DNA: TGTGCCAGCAGCTTAGGAGGGGCGAACACTGAAGCTTTCTTT. Its protein product is CASSLGGANTEAFF.

This clone was detected only once. The chain is built from TRBV9 and TRBJ2-7; D is unresolved. Germline V gene sequence: CDR1 SGDLS, CDR2 YYNGEE. The V and J ends lost 2 bases and 0 bases respectively, with 6 bases between them. The CDR3 runs to 13 residues. The CDR3 loop is CASSVGGSYEQYF. The CDR3 region has the DNA TGTGCCAGCAGCGTCGGCGGCTCCTACGAGCAGTACTTC.

The genes are TRBV6-5 and TRBJ2-1; D unresolved. Germline lookup yields CDR1 MNHEY and CDR2 SVGAGI. Deletions cut 5 bases from V and 9 bases from J, with 17 bases between. CDR3 size: 14 residues. The chain's CDR3 is CASSPPAPSVEQFF. DNA of the CDR3: TGTGCCAGCAGTCCCCCGGCCCCTAGTGTTGAGCAGTTCTTC.

J is TRBJ2-7 and V is TRBV6-2 or TRBV6-3; D gene unclear. The CDR3 covers 13 residues. Germline loops: CDR1 MNHEY, CDR2 SVGEGT. The V end was cut by 4 bases, the J end by 2 bases, with 9 bases between. The chain's CDR3 is CASSSPGPYEQYF. CDR3 in DNA: TGTGCCAGCAGTTCCCCGGGCCCCTACGAGCAGTACTTC.

This clone was detected once. The rearrangement joins TRBV27 to TRBJ2-3; 7 bases line up with TRBD2. V gave up 6 bases and J gave up 0 bases; unmatched junction bases: 12. Germline CDR1 reads MNHEY; CDR2 reads SMNVEV (reference sequence). CDR3 length: 17 residues. CDR3 in DNA: TGTGCCAGCAGCCCAGGGCGGGCTAGCGGTAGCACAGATACGCAGTATTTT. Encoded protein: CASSPGRASGSTDTQYF.

The chain carries TRBV11-2 and TRBJ1-3; tentative D call: TRBD1 (5 bases). The CDR3 runs 16 residues. V shed 5 bases and J shed 1 base, with 15 bases lying between them. Germline values: CDR1 SGHAT, CDR2 FQNNGV. CDR3 DNA sequence: TGTGCCAGCAGCCCCCTTAGGGGTGAATCTGGAAACACCATATATTTT. Translated, it gives CASSPLRGESGNTIYF.

The chain links TRBV10-3 to TRBJ2-5; D may correspond to TRBD1 or TRBD2 (5 bases each). CDR1 and CDR2 (germline): ENHRY, SYGVKD. This CDR3 has 15 residues. Trimming removed 3 bases at V and 2 bases at J, with 13 bases between. The CDR3 loop reads CAISELGREQETQYF. The CDR3 DNA follows: TGTGCCATCAGTGAATTGGGACGGGAACAAGAGACCCAGTACTTC.

This clone came up a few times. J is TRBJ1-3 and V is TRBV24-1, with a weak D call TRBD1 (5 bases). Per the germline V gene, CDR1 is KGHDR and CDR2 is SFDVKD. There are 14 residues in the CDR3. The V and J ends lost 2 bases and 6 bases respectively, with 10 bases between them. Here the CDR3 DNA reads TGTGCCACCAGTGATTCCGGGGCCCAAAACACCATATATTTT. It is translated as CATSDSGAQNTIYF.

J is TRBJ2-1 and V is TRBV3-1 (or the pseudogene TRBV3-2), with 16 positions matching TRBD2. Per the germline V gene, CDR1 is LGHDT and CDR2 is YNNKEL (reference sequence). The CDR3 is made up of 21 amino acids. V was clipped by 1 base and J by 0 bases; unmatched bases: 9. The CDR3 DNA sequence: TGTGCCAGCAGCCAAGTACCCGGGACTAGCGGGAGGGGCGGCTCCTACAATGAGCAGTTCTTC. Protein sequence: CASSQVPGTSGRGGSYNEQFF.